Below, 5 T cell receptor beta chains from the same sample are listed, as sequenced in a study of blood T cell repertoires in COVID-19. Repertoires were generated with immunoSEQ multiplex PCR, while TCRdb's copy carries only in-frame clones and drops some. The sample carries approximately 100,000 clones, 70% to 90% recorded once. Sequencing was carried out using peripheral blood. The source of these receptors is a human donor in a cohort sampled during active COVID-19.

V and J are TRBV5-1 and TRBJ2-6; D is ambiguous. Germline CDR1 and CDR2: SGHRS and YFSETQ. The CDR3 totals 15 residues. With 1 base removed from V and 1 base from J, the gap between germline ends came to 6 bases. CDR3 sequence reads: CASSLLQSGANVLTF. The CDR3 DNA reads TGCGCCAGCAGCTTGTTGCAGTCTGGGGCCAACGTCCTGACTTTC.

The chain has TRBV4-1 and TRBJ2-7, with 7 positions matching TRBD1. The CDR3 consists of 13 residues. The germline CDR1 and CDR2 sequences are MGHRA and YSYEKL. V shed 4 bases, J shed 6 bases, and the junction held 6 bases outside the gene matches. The CDR3 reads CASSPEDRVEQYF. DNA for the CDR3: TGCGCCAGCAGCCCGGAAGACAGGGTCGAGCAGTACTTC.

This clone was detected only a few times. The genes are TRBV29-1 and TRBJ2-3; 12 bases are a match to TRBD2. Germline values: CDR1 SQVTM, CDR2 ANQGSEA. The length of the CDR3 is 15 residues. V was pared by 5 bases and J by 5 bases, with 8 bases of the junction left unmatched. CDR3 bases: TGCAGCGTTACAGCGACTAGCGGGAGTATAGATACGCAGTATTTT. It translates to CSVTATSGSIDTQYF.

The rearrangement joins TRBV29-1 to TRBJ2-3; TRBD1 agrees at 8 bases. Germline assignment: CDR1 SQVTM and CDR2 ANQGSEA. Trimming removed 7 bases from V and 5 bases from J; junction bases left unmatched: 5. This CDR3 comprises 12 residues. The CDR3 loop reads CSAQGVGDTQYF. CDR3 nucleotides: TGCAGCGCACAGGGGGTTGGAGATACGCAGTATTTT.

CDR3 coding DNA: TGTGCCAGCAGCTTCTCGAGGGCCAGTGGGGAGACCCAGTACTTC. Translation: CASSFSRASGETQYF. The chain combines TRBV7-2 with TRBJ2-5, with a weak D call TRBD2 (5 bases). CDR1 and CDR2 from the germline V gene are SGHTA and FQGNSA. The length of the CDR3 is 15 residues. Trimming took 3 bases from V and 5 from J, leaving 16 bases between them.